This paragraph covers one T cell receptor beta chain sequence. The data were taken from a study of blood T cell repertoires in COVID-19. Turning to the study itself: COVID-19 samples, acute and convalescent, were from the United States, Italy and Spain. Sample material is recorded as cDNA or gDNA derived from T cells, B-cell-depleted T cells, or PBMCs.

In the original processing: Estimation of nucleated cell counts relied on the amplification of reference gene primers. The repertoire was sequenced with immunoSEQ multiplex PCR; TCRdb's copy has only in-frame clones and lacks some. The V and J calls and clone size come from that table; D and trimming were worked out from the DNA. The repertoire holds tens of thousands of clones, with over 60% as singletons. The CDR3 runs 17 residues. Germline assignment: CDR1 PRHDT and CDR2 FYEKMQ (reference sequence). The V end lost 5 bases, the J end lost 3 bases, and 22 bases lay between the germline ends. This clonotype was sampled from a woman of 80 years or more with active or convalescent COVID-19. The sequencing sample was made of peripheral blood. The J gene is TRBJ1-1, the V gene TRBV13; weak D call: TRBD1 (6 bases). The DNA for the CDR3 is TGTGCCAGCAGCCCTCGTGGGCGGCAGGGGATAGACACTGAAGCTTTCTTT. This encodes CASSPRGRQGIDTEAFF.